The entry below gives a single TCR beta chain sequence along with its context. Its antigen is not known. The record originates from a study of cytotoxic CD8 clonotypes in ibrutinib-treated CLL. General study points: Starting clonality was above that of age-matched healthy donors and tracked circulating CD8+ T-cell counts.

Some clones are missing from TCRdb's copy, which holds only in-frame ones; the method was immunoSEQ multiplex PCR. The data show 40,000 or so clones, 65% to 70% seen once. Per the germline V gene, CDR1 is SEHNR and CDR2 is FQNEAQ (reference sequence). This CDR3 has 14 residues. Between the trimmed V and J ends, which lost 8 bases and 5 bases, there was a span of 18 bases. The sample here was PBMCs, taken after 24 months of ibrutinib treatment. This chain connects TRBV7-9 to TRBJ2-5; D is perhaps TRBD2 (6 bases). This clonotype originated in a human donor with chronic lymphocytic leukemia. The CDR3 coding sequence is TGTGCCAGCGAGACCTATAGTGGGGGGGAGACCCAGTACTTC. It is translated as CASETYSGGETQYF. The variable domain in full, completed from reference TRBV7-9 and TRBJ2-5, reads DTGVSQNPRHKITKRGQNVTFRCDPISEHNRLYWYRQTLGQGPEFLTYFQNEAQLEKSRLLSDRFSAERPKGSFSTLEIQRTEQGDSAMYLCASETYSGGETQYFGPGTRLLVL.